The next 20 T cell receptor beta chains were all read from a single sample in a study of blood T cell repertoires in COVID-19. Here immunoSEQ multiplex PCR was the method, and the copy in TCRdb shows in-frame clones only, minus some. The sample records over 130,000 clones, approximately 85% being singletons. Material: peripheral blood. Every receptor here comes from a man in his forties or fifties with acute or convalescent COVID-19.

This chain connects TRBV9 to TRBJ1-5; D not certain. The CDR3 sequence is 14 residues long. Germline-derived CDR1 and CDR2 are SGDLS and YYNGEE. V was cut by 0 bases and J by 2 bases, with 6 bases left in between. CDR3 amino acids: CASSVAVRNQPQHF. Here the CDR3 DNA reads TGTGCCAGCAGCGTAGCTGTCCGCAATCAGCCCCAGCATTTT.

The chain is built from TRBV4-2 and TRBJ2-1, with 9 bases that match TRBD2. This CDR3 has 19 residues. Unmatched junction bases numbered 9, after V lost 0 bases and J lost 0 bases. From germline, CDR1 is LGHNA and CDR2 YNFKEQ. CDR3 loop: CASSQDILAGTTSYNEQFF. The CDR3 DNA follows: TGTGCCAGCAGCCAAGATATACTAGCGGGTACTACCTCCTACAATGAGCAGTTCTTC.

CDR3 in DNA: TGTGCCAGCAGTAGGGGCTACGAGCAGTACTTC. It codes for CASSRGYEQYF. The chain links TRBV12-3 or TRBV12-4 to TRBJ2-7; D possibly corresponds to TRBD1 (5 bases). This CDR3 region has 11 residues. V was shortened by 5 bases and J by 3 bases, with 5 bases between the two germline ends.

The chain joins TRBV24-1 to TRBJ2-5, with 9 bases identical to TRBD1. Trimming cost V 7 bases and J 1 base; bases outside gene matches: 6. Per the germline V gene, CDR1 is KGHDR and CDR2 is SFDVKD. The CDR3 runs to 15 residues. DNA for the CDR3: TGTGCCACCAGCCTTGGGGGACAGGGCCAAGAGACCCAGTACTTC. Protein: CATSLGGQGQETQYF.

The chain uses TRBV9 and TRBJ2-5, with 14 bases matching TRBD2. The V gene end was trimmed by 4 bases and the J gene end by 2 bases; junction bases not matched to a gene: 10. The CDR3 totals 18 residues. Germline CDR1 SGDLS, CDR2 YYNGEE. The CDR3 region has the DNA TGTGCCAGCAGCCCCAGGGGACTAGCGGGGGTTATACAAGAGACCCAGTACTTC. Encoded protein: CASSPRGLAGVIQETQYF.

The V gene is TRBV6-4, the J gene TRBJ2-2; tentative D call: TRBD2 (6 bases). Germline lookup yields CDR1 MRHNA and CDR2 SNTAGT. The CDR3 length is 14 residues. Deletions cut 6 bases from V and 1 base from J, with 9 bases between. CDR3 amino acids: CASRRDLNTGELFF. In DNA form, the CDR3 reads TGTGCCAGCAGACGGGACTTGAACACCGGGGAGCTGTTTTTT.

This clone appeared a few times. V usage is TRBV2 and J usage is TRBJ1-2; TRBD1 might be the D (6 bases). This CDR3 is 12 amino acids long. From germline, CDR1 is SNHLY and CDR2 FYNNEI. V lost 8 bases and J 3 bases, leaving 10 bases between the germline ends. The CDR3 loop is CASLQGYYGYTF. The CDR3 DNA reads TGTGCCAGCTTACAGGGTTACTATGGCTACACCTTC.

V usage is TRBV7-9 and J usage is TRBJ1-6; 11 positions agree with TRBD1. Germline CDR1 reads SEHNR; CDR2 reads FQNEAQ (reference sequence). Trimming at V came to 1 base and at J to 9 bases, leaving 8 bases not matched to a gene. This CDR3 has 17 amino acids. Here the CDR3 reads CASSLVGTGGLVSPLHF. The CDR3 DNA is TGTGCCAGCAGCTTAGTGGGGACAGGGGGGTTAGTTTCACCCCTCCACTTT.

V usage is TRBV10-3 and J usage is TRBJ2-7; 11 bases agree with TRBD1. The V gene end was trimmed by 10 bases and the J gene end by 1 base; junction bases not matched to a gene: 6. The CDR3 runs to 14 residues. The V gene's germline CDR1 is ENHRY and CDR2 SYGVKD. In DNA form, the CDR3 reads TGTGCCACCGGGGACAGGGGGGTTTCCTACGAGCAGTACTTC. Translating gives CATGDRGVSYEQYF.

The J gene is TRBJ2-5, the V gene TRBV18; the D gene is possibly TRBD2 (6 bases). The V and J ends lost 0 bases and 7 bases respectively, with 9 bases between them. The CDR3 runs to 13 residues. Germline-derived CDR1 and CDR2 are KGHSH and LQKENI. CDR3 in amino acids: CASSPPNGGTQYF. In DNA, the CDR3 is TGTGCCAGCTCACCACCGAACGGGGGGACCCAGTACTTC.

The chain joins TRBV7-9 to TRBJ2-7; D remains ambiguous. The CDR3 loop spans 13 amino acids. The germline CDR1 and CDR2 sequences are SEHNR and FQNEAQ (reference sequence). Trimming shortened V by 5 bases and J by 3 bases, and 11 bases separated the two germline ends. DNA of the CDR3: TGTGCCAGCAGCCACGACTCCTACTACGAGCAGTACTTC. Translating it yields CASSHDSYYEQYF.

The chain has TRBV7-9 and TRBJ2-1, with 7 bases lining up with TRBD2. This CDR3 contains 15 residues. Germline V lookup: CDR1 SEHNR, CDR2 FQNEAQ (reference sequence). The ends lost 3 bases at V and 6 bases at J; junction bases unmatched: 8. CDR3 loop: CASSFGLAVFNEQFF. Written as DNA, the CDR3 is TGTGCCAGCAGCTTTGGTCTAGCGGTATTCAATGAGCAGTTCTTC.

This clone showed up just once. The chain is built from TRBV29-1 and TRBJ1-1, with D tentatively TRBD1 (6 bases). V lost 7 bases and J 1 base, leaving 19 bases between the germline ends. The CDR3 sequence is 15 residues long. Germline V gives CDR1 SQVTM, CDR2 ANQGSEA. The DNA of the CDR3 is TGCAGCGCGCGCGGGGACACCGCGGCGAACACTGAAGCTTTCTTT. This sequence encodes CSARGDTAANTEAFF.

V is TRBV5-4 and J is TRBJ2-5, with TRBD1 matching over 7 bases. This CDR3 region has 14 residues. The germline V gene encodes CDR1 SGHNT and CDR2 YYREEE (reference sequence). Germline trimming cut 3 bases from V and 4 bases from J; bases unmatched to any gene: 6. The CDR3 loop is CASSSRDSLETQYF. The CDR3 nucleotides read TGTGCCAGCAGCTCCCGGGACAGCCTAGAGACCCAGTACTTC.

The DNA of the CDR3 is TGTGCCAGCTCTCCTCGGAGAAACACTGAAGCTTTCTTT. It codes for CASSPRRNTEAFF. The chain couples TRBV18 to TRBJ1-1; D is ambiguous. The V gene's germline CDR1 is KGHSH and CDR2 LQKENI. V was clipped by 6 bases and J by 2 bases, with 10 bases between them. This CDR3 comprises 13 residues. Full variable domain (missing parts from reference TRBV18 and TRBJ1-1): NAGVMQNPRHLVRRRGQEARLRCSPMKGHSHVYWYRQLPEEGLKFMVYLQKENIIDESGMPKERFSAEFPKEGPSILRIQQVVRGDSAAYFCASSPRRNTEAFFGQGTRLTVV.

The chain employs TRBV19 and TRBJ1-4; D might be TRBD1 (5 bases). Germline loops: CDR1 LNHDA, CDR2 SQIVND (reference sequence). This CDR3 region has 15 residues. Trimming took 3 bases from V and 5 from J, leaving 13 bases between them. Here the CDR3 reads CASSIGDSRNEKLFF. Here the CDR3 DNA reads TGTGCCAGTAGTATCGGAGACAGCCGGAATGAAAAACTGTTTTTT.

This clone turned up a few times. The CDR3 is CASAEVGLAGGNTDTQYF. CDR3 nucleotide sequence: TGTGCCAGCGCCGAGGTGGGACTAGCGGGAGGTAACACAGATACGCAGTATTTT. The chain carries TRBV6-4 and TRBJ2-3, with 15 nucleotides matching TRBD2. V shed 8 bases, J shed 2 bases, and the junction held 11 bases outside the gene matches. The CDR3 totals 18 residues. The germline CDR1 and CDR2 sequences are MRHNA and SNTAGT.

The chain combines TRBV9 with TRBJ1-2; TRBD1 aligns across 8 bases. The CDR3 extends over 16 amino acids. The J segment lost 2 bases and the V segment lost 6 bases, leaving 12 bases of the junction unmatched. Germline lookup yields CDR1 SGDLS and CDR2 YYNGEE. The CDR3 coding sequence is TGTGCCAGCAAGGCGACAGGGGAGGGTGGAAACTATGGCTACACCTTC. Translation gives CASKATGEGGNYGYTF.

The V and J genes are TRBV3-1 (or the pseudogene TRBV3-2) and TRBJ2-7, with TRBD2 identical over 9 bases. The V and J ends lost 4 bases and 1 base, in that order; junction bases with no gene match: 8. The germline CDR1 and CDR2 sequences are LGHDT and YNNKEL (reference sequence). The CDR3 totals 16 residues. CDR3: CASSPAISGSSYEQYF. CDR3 nucleotide sequence: TGTGCCAGCAGCCCAGCTATTAGCGGGAGTTCCTACGAGCAGTACTTC.

The rearrangement uses TRBV6-5 and TRBJ2-7; 7 bases line up with TRBD2. This CDR3 is 14 amino acids long. The germline V gene encodes CDR1 MNHEY and CDR2 SVGAGI. With V trimmed by 0 bases and J by 8 bases, 7 bases remained unmatched. The CDR3 DNA sequence: TGTGCCAGCAGTTACTCAGTCCCAGCGGGGAAGCAGTACTTC. Protein sequence: CASSYSVPAGKQYF.